The 2 T cell receptor beta chains in this list originate from one sample, sequenced in a study of T cell changes during pregnancy in multiple sclerosis. Sequencing used immunoSEQ multiplex PCR; TCRdb keeps in-frame clones, though not all of them. The table shows about 110,000 clones, with about 89% occurring only once. The input for sequencing was peripheral blood, taken after pregnancy. The receptors were sampled from a female donor with multiple sclerosis, enrolled in a pregnancy study.

This chain connects TRBV30 to TRBJ2-2, with 7 bases lining up with TRBD2. The CDR3 is 12 residues long. Germline V CDR1 and CDR2: GTSNPN, SVGIG (reference sequence). The CDR3 is CAGRGLTGELFF. Written as DNA, the CDR3 is TGTGCTGGGAGGGGACTCACCGGGGAGCTGTTTTTT.

V usage is TRBV4-1 and J usage is TRBJ2-2, with TRBD2 matching over 7 bases. The length of the CDR3 is 16 residues. CDR1 MGHRA and CDR2 YSYEKL come from the germline V gene. V dropped 2 bases and J dropped 5; count of bases not matched to a gene: 8. The CDR3 bases are TGCGCCAGCAGCCAACCAAGCACGGGGGGAACCGGGGAGCTGTTTTTT. Translating it yields CASSQPSTGGTGELFF.